A selection of T cell receptor beta chains follows, all from one sample in a study of T cells in Graves' hyperthyroidism and ophthalmopathy. One entry per CDR3 protein results from TCRdb running MiXCR on the multiplex PCR reads. This table holds 500,000 to 650,000 distinct CDR3 sequences, 13% to 15% found once. The material sequenced was blood. These receptors were obtained from a woman in her forties or fifties with Graves' ophthalmopathy. Each CDR3 is given with its conserved first and last residue. A D gene is named only where the DNA matches it firmly. Not all rows give a size; the values are once, few, many and, for expanded clones, a class.

V gene,clone size,D gene,J gene,CDR3 DNA,CDR3 protein
TRBV19,few,.,TRBJ1-1,TGTGCCAGTAGTATCGCAAGGGGTGGCGCTTTCTTT,CASSIARGGAFF
TRBV4-3,.,.,TRBJ2-7,TGCGCCAGCAGCCAAGAAAGGCAGGTCCCTACATACGAGCAGTACTTC,CASSQERQVPTYEQYF
TRBV7-9,many,TRBD2,TRBJ2-3,TGTGCCAGCAGCCCCGGGACTAGCGGGAGTTCGCAGTATTTT,CASSPGTSGSSQYF
TRBV6-1,few,.,TRBJ1-5,TGTGCCAGCGGGAGGGAAGAACGGAGCAATCAGCCCCAGCATTTT,CASGREERSNQPQHF
TRBV19,.,TRBD2,TRBJ2-4,TGTGCCAGTAGGGCCGGGGGGGCCGTAGCCAAAAACATTCAGTACTTC,CASRAGGAVAKNIQYF
TRBV10-3,many,.,TRBJ1-1,TGTGCCATCAGTGTGTTTGGGGGCATGAACACTGAAGCTTTCTTT,CAISVFGGMNTEAFF
TRBV28,many,.,TRBJ2-7,TGTGCCAGCGCCGTTCCAGGACCCTGGAACGAGCAGTACTTC,CASAVPGPWNEQYF
TRBV30,.,.,TRBJ2-7,TGTGCCTGGAGTGTTGGACGGTACACCTACGAGCAGTACTTC,CAWSVGRYTYEQYF
TRBV6-2/TRBV6-3,many,TRBD1,TRBJ1-1,TGTGCCAGCAGGGACAGGGGTGATGGCACTGAAGCTTTCTTT,CASRDRGDGTEAFF
TRBV7-2,.,.,TRBJ2-6,TGTGCCAGCAGCTTATGGGAGACTGGGGCCAACGTCCTGACTTTC,CASSLWETGANVLTF
TRBV6-5,.,.,TRBJ2-5,TGTGCCAGCAGTTACGGGGAGCAAAGGGTCGAGACCCAGTACTTC,CASSYGEQRVETQYF
TRBV6-5,.,.,TRBJ1-1,TGTGCCAGCAGTTACACTCAGGGCAGCACTGAAGCTTTCTTT,CASSYTQGSTEAFF
TRBV4-1,.,TRBD2,TRBJ2-1,TGCGCCAGCAGCCAGAATAGCGGGAGTCCCCTCAATGAGCAGTTCTTC,CASSQNSGSPLNEQFF
TRBV20-1,.,.,TRBJ2-1,TGCAGTGCTAGAAGACCTAGTGCCAATGGGCAGTTCTTC,CSARRPSANGQFF
TRBV29-1,.,.,TRBJ2-1,TGCAGCTTCTCGGAGGGCCGCTACAATGAGCAGTTCTTC,CSFSEGRYNEQFF
TRBV6-1,.,.,TRBJ1-1,TGTGCCACCGGTCCCGAGAACACTGAAGCTTTCTTT,CATGPENTEAFF
TRBV7-9,.,.,TRBJ1-1,TGTGCCAGCAGCTGGGCCGGGGGGGGGGACACTGAAGCTTTCTTT,CASSWAGGGDTEAFF
TRBV12-3/TRBV12-4,many,TRBD2,TRBJ2-2,TGTGCCAGCAGTTCGGGGGGGACTAGCGGGAGTCGAGTCACCGGGGAGCTGTTTTTT,CASSSGGTSGSRVTGELFF
TRBV28,.,TRBD1,TRBJ1-5,TGTGCCAGCAAGGGACAGGGAAAGGTTCAGCCCCAGCATTTT,CASKGQGKVQPQHF
TRBV4-3,few,.,TRBJ1-2,TGCGCCAGCAGCCAAGAGGGGGTCTATGGCTACACCTTC,CASSQEGVYGYTF
TRBV20-1,.,.,TRBJ2-1,TGCAGTGCTCGGCACAGGAGGGCGTCGGATGAGCAGTTCTTC,CSARHRRASDEQFF
TRBV29-1,few,.,TRBJ1-2,TGCAGCGTTGTTCAGGATGGCTACACCTTC,CSVVQDGYTF
TRBV6-4,.,TRBD2,TRBJ2-1,TGTGCCAGCAGGACTAGCGGGAGGCTCAAGTCCCCCTACAATGAGCAGTTCTTC,CASRTSGRLKSPYNEQFF
TRBV29-1,.,.,TRBJ2-7,TGCAGCGTTGTGTTAGCGGAGTCCTACGAGCAGTACTTC,CSVVLAESYEQYF
TRBV9,.,TRBD1,TRBJ1-3,TGTGCCAGCAGCGACCAGACAGGGGCCTCTGGAAACACCATATATTTT,CASSDQTGASGNTIYF
TRBV28,few,.,TRBJ2-4,TGTGTCAGCAGTCCCCAGGAGGCATTAGCCAAAAACATTCAGTACTTC,CVSSPQEALAKNIQYF
TRBV2,many,.,TRBJ2-3,TGTGCCAGCAGTGTGGGGGACACAGATACGCAGTATTTT,CASSVGDTDTQYF
TRBV27,many,TRBD2,TRBJ2-1,TGTGCCAGCAGCCTCCCGAGCGGGAGGGCTCACTACTACTACAATGAGCAGTTCTTC,CASSLPSGRAHYYYNEQFF
TRBV5-1,many,.,TRBJ2-3,TGCGCCAGCAGTTCCGGGACCCCCACAGATACGCAGTATTTT,CASSSGTPTDTQYF
TRBV3-1,many,TRBD2,TRBJ2-1,TGTGCCAGCAGCCAGGGACTAGCGGGAGGGATGGATGAGCAGTTCTTC,CASSQGLAGGMDEQFF
TRBV18,many,.,TRBJ2-5,TGTGCCAGCTCACGGCCAGCTATACAAGAGACCCAGTACTTC,CASSRPAIQETQYF